This T cell receptor (beta chain) appears in the sequencing data of a study of breast tumors, draining lymph nodes, adjacent tissues (dated by TCRdb to 2016 to 2017). About the study as a whole: The study compared TCR beta repertoires across tumor, adjacent nontumor tissue and axillary lymph nodes from breast cancer patients. The study aimed to assess the relationships and possible T-cell exchange between tumor, surrounding tissue and draining lymph node repertoires in human breast cancer. Broader findings and caveats from the paper: In luminal-like breast cancer, tumor and nontumor tissue repertoires resembled each other significantly more than in basal-like breast cancer. The data were judged consistent with most tumor T cells deriving from the lymph node and then expanding within tumor tissue. Tumor T-cell repertoires showed less diversity than lymph node repertoires and more diversity than nontumor tissue repertoires, and tumor T-cell repertoires showed preferential V and J gene usage. The conclusion that tumor T cells originate in lymph nodes was framed as consistent with a hypothesis rather than directly demonstrated.

About this clonotype itself: What this receptor recognizes is not known. Base qualities are not at hand, and no much larger clone is one base apart.

Reads for this sample came from an Illumina HiSeq 2000. Multiplex PCR amplification was used to generate the TCR beta chain libraries. High-throughput sequencing was used to analyze the amplified TCR beta chain products. TCRdb trimmed public reads at Q25 via fastp, called clones via MiXCR and kept in-frame beta chains. Entries that share a CDR3 protein sequence are merged under the most common genes and DNA. Here the sample has 15,000 to 16,000 distinct CDR3 sequences; 40% to 60% occur a single time. The top ten clones comprise about 15% of the sample. From the germline V gene, CDR1 is KGHDR and CDR2 is SFDVKD. The CDR3, cysteine through phenylalanine, is 15 amino acids long. Only the CDR3 portion is preserved as DNA: 45 bases, with reading frame beginning at the first base. V gives up 1 base and J gives up 5 bases, and the segment between their germline ends measures 14 bases. Adjacent samples consisted of nontumor breast tissue surrounding the tumor.

Sequenced material: tumor-adjacent breast tissue. The rearrangement combines TRBV24-1 with TRBJ2-7; the D gene is perhaps TRBD1, on 5 matching bases. This clonotype was sampled from a female donor with breast cancer. Some clones in this sample may be carry-over from other donors' samples. The CDR3: CATSDFGQGKDEQYF. The nucleotide sequence is TGTGCCACCAGTGATTTCGGGCAGGGTAAAGACGAGCAGTACTTC.